The 22 T cell receptor beta chains given below trace back to one sample, sequenced in a study of T cells in Graves' hyperthyroidism and ophthalmopathy. The CDR3 regions of TCR beta were amplified from RNA transcripts. The study used the HTBI primer set for a first-round RT-PCR of the TCR CDR3. Via MiXCR, TCRdb re-called the multiplex PCR reads, giving one row per CDR3 protein. Of fewer than 450,000 distinct CDR3 sequences in the sample, 17% were seen once. Sequencing was done on a sample of blood. All receptors come from a woman aged 25 to 45 with Graves' hyperthyroidism that later progressed to Graves' ophthalmopathy.

The chain uses TRBV9 and TRBJ1-1, with D hard to call. The germline V gene encodes CDR1 SGDLS and CDR2 YYNGEE. V was pared by 3 bases and J by 0 bases, with 12 bases between. The CDR3 sequence is 15 residues long. In DNA, the CDR3 is TGTGCCAGCAGCGCCGAGGGTACGCTGAACACTGAAGCTTTCTTT. Translation gives CASSAEGTLNTEAFF. The full variable domain, rest sourced from reference TRBV9 and TRBJ1-1, is DSGVTQTPKHLITATGQRVTLRCSPRSGDLSVYWYQQSLDQGLQFLIQYYNGEERAKGNILERFSAQQFPDLHSELNLSSLELGDSALYFCASSAEGTLNTEAFFGQGTRLTVV.

This clonotype was picked up many times. The chain recombines TRBV20-1 with TRBJ2-5; 14 nucleotides match TRBD2. Germline V lookup: CDR1 DFQATT, CDR2 SNEGSKA (reference sequence). The ends lost 1 base at V and 13 bases at J; junction bases unmatched: 8. This CDR3 has 14 amino acids. The CDR3 nucleotides are TGCAGTGCTAGAGCTGGGACTAGCGGGAGTTTTCTGTACTTC. Translating gives CSARAGTSGSFLYF.

This clonotype was seen ten or more times. The J gene is TRBJ2-7, the V gene TRBV6-1; 8 nucleotides match TRBD1. Trimming at V came to 6 bases and at J to 2 bases, leaving 9 bases not matched to a gene. The germline gives CDR1 MNHNS, CDR2 SASEGT. The CDR3 is 15 residues long. CDR3 sequence reads: CASRVKGQVTYEQYF. The CDR3, as DNA: TGTGCCAGCAGAGTCAAGGGACAGGTAACCTACGAGCAGTACTTC.

This clonotype was recorded many times. The chain recombines TRBV10-3 with TRBJ2-7; D is tentatively TRBD1 or TRBD2 (5 bases each). Looked up from germline, CDR1 is ENHRY and CDR2 is SYGVKD. CDR3 length: 15 residues. V was shortened by 4 bases and J by 3 bases, with 16 bases between the two germline ends. The DNA of the CDR3 is TGTGCCATCAGTGTCTCCCCGGGACGTTACTACGAGCAGTACTTC. Its translation: CAISVSPGRYYEQYF.

This clonotype was detected many times. Written as DNA, the CDR3 is TGTGCCAGCAGACCCGGACAGGTGGGTTCCTACGAGCAGTACTTC. It encodes CASRPGQVGSYEQYF. The V call is TRBV2, the J call TRBJ2-7; TRBD1 agrees at 7 bases. The CDR3 sequence is 15 residues long. CDR1 is SNHLY and CDR2 is FYNNEI in the germline V gene. V trimming: 6 bases; J trimming: 1 base; junction bases outside the gene matches: 9.

The rearrangement uses TRBV18 and TRBJ2-2; 10 nucleotides match TRBD2. V was pared by 2 bases and J by 4 bases, with 4 bases of the junction left unmatched. The CDR3 is 16 amino acids. Germline CDR1 is KGHSH and CDR2 is LQKENI. The CDR3 DNA is TGTGCCAGCTCACCAGGAAGCGGGAGGGCCACCGGGGAGCTGTTTTTT. Amino acids: CASSPGSGRATGELFF.

This clonotype was detected many times. The J gene is TRBJ1-5, the V gene TRBV6-5; D ambiguous. V was shortened by 2 bases and J by 4 bases, with 6 bases between the two germline ends. Germline CDR1 reads MNHEY; CDR2 reads SVGAGI. This CDR3 comprises 13 residues. The CDR3: CASSYRLNQPQHF. Here the CDR3 DNA reads TGTGCCAGCAGTTACAGGCTGAATCAGCCCCAGCATTTT.

This clonotype was observed at least ten times. This rearrangement joins TRBV6-2 or TRBV6-3 to TRBJ2-5, with 8 bases that match TRBD1. Looked up from germline, CDR1 is MNHEY and CDR2 is SVGEGT. The CDR3 spans 14 residues. V trimming: 7 bases; J trimming: 5 bases; junction bases outside the gene matches: 9. CDR3 coding DNA: TGTGCCAGCAACCAAGAGGGACAGGTTGAGACCCAGTACTTC. Protein sequence: CASNQEGQVETQYF.

This clonotype was recorded many times. This CDR3 is CASSGANTQYF. CDR3 nucleotide sequence: TGTGCCAGCAGCGGGGCAAATACGCAGTATTTT. J is TRBJ2-3 and V is TRBV7-2; a possible D gene is TRBD1 (5 bases). Germline CDR1 and CDR2: SGHTA and FQGNSA. V was shortened by 5 bases and J by 7 bases, with 7 bases between the two germline ends. CDR3 size: 11 residues.

This clonotype has ten or more counts. The chain joins TRBV2 to TRBJ1-6, with unresolved D. Per germline, CDR1 SNHLY and CDR2 FYNNEI. This CDR3 spans 13 amino acids. Between the trimmed V and J ends, which lost 8 bases and 8 bases, there was a span of 13 bases. In nucleotides, the CDR3 is TGTGCCAGCCCGAACTCATCTTATTCACCCCTCCACTTT. It specifies CASPNSSYSPLHF.

This clonotype was observed at least ten times. The chain couples TRBV6-1 to TRBJ2-2; 8 nucleotides align to TRBD1. V shed 5 bases and J 2 bases; nucleotides not matched to a gene: 4. CDR1 and CDR2 (germline): MNHNS, SASEGT. CDR3 length: 15 residues. The CDR3 loop reads CASSLQGGNTGELFF. In nucleotides, the CDR3 is TGTGCCAGCAGTTTACAGGGGGGAAACACCGGGGAGCTGTTTTTT.

The CDR3 is CSARRGGDEQFF. In DNA, the CDR3 is TGCAGTGCTAGAAGAGGGGGCGATGAGCAGTTCTTC. The chain recombines TRBV20-1 with TRBJ2-1, with 7 bases lining up with TRBD1. Germline V gene lookup returns CDR1 DFQATT and CDR2 SNEGSKA (reference sequence). CDR3 size: 12 residues. Germline trimming cut 2 bases from V and 8 bases from J; bases unmatched to any gene: 3.

This clonotype was picked up many times. This chain uses TRBV29-1 with TRBJ2-7; TRBD2 matches 13 bases. Trimming removed 7 bases from V and 0 bases from J; junction bases left unmatched: 9. Germline V CDR1 and CDR2: SQVTM, ANQGSEA. The CDR3 sequence is 16 residues long. The CDR3 is CSATGLAGLPSYEQYF. The CDR3 nucleotides read TGCAGCGCAACGGGACTAGCGGGACTACCCTCCTACGAGCAGTACTTC.

In the case of this clonotype: This sequence may be a read error, since a much larger clone differs from it by one base. The chain's CDR3 is CATIDVTGNQPQHF. CDR3 DNA: TGTGCCACCATTGATGTAACAGGGAATCAGCCCCAGCATTTT. This rearrangement joins TRBV24-1 to TRBJ1-5; D is possibly TRBD1 (6 bases). The germline gives CDR1 KGHDR, CDR2 SFDVKD. The CDR3 runs to 14 residues.

V usage is TRBV6-1 and J usage is TRBJ2-5, with 7 bases lining up with TRBD1. Germline assignment: CDR1 MNHNS and CDR2 SASEGT. Trimming took 6 bases from V and 4 from J; bases not matched to a gene: 8. The CDR3 spans 14 residues. CDR3 DNA sequence: TGTGCCAGCAGGGAACGACAGGGACGAGAGACCCAGTACTTC. Translated, it gives CASRERQGRETQYF.

This clonotype came up many times. This chain connects TRBV20-1 to TRBJ2-7; D remains ambiguous. CDR3 length: 12 amino acids. The V end was cut by 0 bases, the J end by 1 base, with 4 bases between. Germline V gene data show CDR1 as DFQATT and CDR2 as SNEGSKA (reference sequence). CDR3 nucleotide sequence: TGCAGTGCTAGAGACCCGTCCTACGAGCAGTACTTC. It specifies CSARDPSYEQYF.

On this clonotype: A much larger clone differs from this one at a single base, so this may be a read error. The rearrangement joins TRBV7-2 to TRBJ2-1, with D possibly TRBD1 on 5 matching bases. Germline CDR1 and CDR2: SGHTA and FQGNSA. The length of the CDR3 is 17 residues. V lost 4 bases and J lost 0, with 16 bases in between. The CDR3 region is CASSSRQYGLSYNEQFF. As DNA, the CDR3 is TGTGCCAGCAGCTCAAGACAGTACGGGCTCTCCTACAATGAGCAGTTCTTC.

The chain is built from TRBV7-9 and TRBJ1-1; 10 positions match TRBD1. Germline CDR1 is SEHNR and CDR2 is FQNEAQ (reference sequence). Trimming at V came to 5 bases and at J to 3 bases, leaving 6 bases not matched to a gene. This CDR3 has 15 residues. The CDR3, as DNA: TGTGCCAGCAGCCCCGGGACAGGGGATTACACTGAAGCTTTCTTT. Amino acid sequence: CASSPGTGDYTEAFF.

This clonotype was seen ten or more times. The chain uses TRBV6-5 and TRBJ2-5; a weak D match, TRBD2 (5 bases). V was clipped by 2 bases and J by 5 bases, with 18 bases between them. This CDR3 contains 16 residues. The germline V gene has CDR1 MNHEY and CDR2 SVGAGI. CDR3 loop: CASSYADYRTWETQYF. The CDR3 nucleotides read TGTGCCAGCAGTTACGCCGACTATCGGACTTGGGAGACCCAGTACTTC.

The V gene is TRBV5-1, the J gene TRBJ2-5; a weak D match, TRBD2 (6 bases). Deletions cut 2 bases from V and 9 bases from J, with 11 bases between. The germline V gene has CDR1 SGHRS and CDR2 YFSETQ. This CDR3 spans 12 amino acids. CDR3 DNA sequence: TGCGCCAGCAGCTTCGGCGGGGCGGCCCAGTACTTC. This codes for CASSFGGAAQYF.

The rearrangement uses TRBV5-1 and TRBJ2-1; 8 nucleotides line up with TRBD1. Losses at the gene ends were 4 bases for V and 0 bases for J; bases not matched to a gene: 15. CDR1 and CDR2 (germline): SGHRS, YFSETQ. The CDR3 length is 19 residues. This CDR3 reads CASSRSRGLSSGSYNEQFF. The CDR3 coding sequence is TGCGCCAGCAGCCGAAGCAGGGGGCTATCTTCGGGCTCCTACAATGAGCAGTTCTTC. Filled out from reference TRBV5-1 and TRBJ2-1, the complete variable domain reads KAGVTQTPRYLIKTRGQQVTLSCSPISGHRSVSWYQQTPGQGLQFLFEYFSETQRNKGNFPGRFSGRQFSNSRSEMNVSTLELGDSALYLCASSRSRGLSSGSYNEQFFGPGTRLTVL.

Worth noting for this clonotype: The junction does not match germline at one end; this may be a read error. The chain joins TRBV20-1 to TRBJ1-2; the D is unclear. The germline V gene encodes CDR1 DFQATT and CDR2 SNEGSKA (reference sequence). This CDR3 comprises 10 residues. The CDR3 sequence: CSALLGRRPF. In nucleotides, the CDR3 is TGCAGTGCTCTCCTCGGACGCCGTCCCTTC.